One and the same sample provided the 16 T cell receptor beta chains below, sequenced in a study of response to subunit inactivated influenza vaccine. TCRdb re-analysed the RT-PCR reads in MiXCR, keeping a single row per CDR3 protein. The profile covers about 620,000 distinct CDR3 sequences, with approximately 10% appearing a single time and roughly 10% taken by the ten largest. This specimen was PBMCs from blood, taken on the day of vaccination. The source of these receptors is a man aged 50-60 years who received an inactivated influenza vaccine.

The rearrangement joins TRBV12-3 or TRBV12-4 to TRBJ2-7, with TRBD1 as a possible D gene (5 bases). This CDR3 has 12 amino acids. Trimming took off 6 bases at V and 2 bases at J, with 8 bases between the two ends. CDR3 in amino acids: CASSREPYEQYF. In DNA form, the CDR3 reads TGTGCCAGCAGCAGGGAACCCTACGAGCAGTACTTC.

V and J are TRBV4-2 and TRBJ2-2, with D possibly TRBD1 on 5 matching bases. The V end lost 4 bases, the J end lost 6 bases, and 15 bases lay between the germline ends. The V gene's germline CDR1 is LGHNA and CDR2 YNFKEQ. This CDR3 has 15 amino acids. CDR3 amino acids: CASSRPSGFAGELFF. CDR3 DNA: TGTGCCAGCAGCCGACCCTCAGGGTTCGCCGGGGAGCTGTTTTTT.

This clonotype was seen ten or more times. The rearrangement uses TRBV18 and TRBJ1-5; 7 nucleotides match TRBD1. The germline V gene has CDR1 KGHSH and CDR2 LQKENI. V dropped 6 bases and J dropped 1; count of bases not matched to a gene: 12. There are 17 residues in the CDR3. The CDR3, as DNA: TGTGCCAGCTCCTACACCAGGCAGGGGGTAAGCAATCAGCCCCAGCATTTT. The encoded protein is CASSYTRQGVSNQPQHF.

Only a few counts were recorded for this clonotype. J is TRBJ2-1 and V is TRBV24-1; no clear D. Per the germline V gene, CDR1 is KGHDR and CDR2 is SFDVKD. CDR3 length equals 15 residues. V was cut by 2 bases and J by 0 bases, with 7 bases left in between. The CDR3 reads CATSDSIGSYNEQFF. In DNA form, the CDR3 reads TGTGCCACCAGTGATTCCATAGGCTCCTACAATGAGCAGTTCTTC.

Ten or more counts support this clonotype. The CDR3 nucleotides are TGCAGTGCTTGGGAGGAGGGCAATCAGCCCCAGCATTTT. It is translated as CSAWEEGNQPQHF. V and J are TRBV20-1 and TRBJ1-5; D not resolved. This CDR3 is built from 13 residues. Looked up from germline, CDR1 is DFQATT and CDR2 is SNEGSKA (reference sequence). V gave up 5 bases and J gave up 2 bases, with 10 bases separating them.

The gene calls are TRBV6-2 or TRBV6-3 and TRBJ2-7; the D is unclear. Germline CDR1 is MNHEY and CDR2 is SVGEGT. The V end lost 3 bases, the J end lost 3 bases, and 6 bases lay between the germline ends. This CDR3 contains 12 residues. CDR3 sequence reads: CASSYGIYEQYF. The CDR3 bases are TGTGCCAGCAGTTATGGAATCTACGAGCAGTACTTC.

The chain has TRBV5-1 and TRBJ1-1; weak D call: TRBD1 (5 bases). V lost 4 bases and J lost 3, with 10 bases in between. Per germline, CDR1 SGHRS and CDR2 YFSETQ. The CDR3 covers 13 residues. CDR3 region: CASSAREDTEAFF. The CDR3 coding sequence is TGCGCCAGCAGCGCCAGGGAGGACACTGAAGCTTTCTTT.

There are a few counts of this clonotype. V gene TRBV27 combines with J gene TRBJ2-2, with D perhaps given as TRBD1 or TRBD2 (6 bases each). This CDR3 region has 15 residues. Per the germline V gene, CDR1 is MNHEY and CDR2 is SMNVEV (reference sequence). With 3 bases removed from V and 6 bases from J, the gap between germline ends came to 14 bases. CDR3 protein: CASSFTGGTPGELFF. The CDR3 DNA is TGTGCCAGCAGTTTTACTGGCGGGACACCCGGGGAGCTGTTTTTT.

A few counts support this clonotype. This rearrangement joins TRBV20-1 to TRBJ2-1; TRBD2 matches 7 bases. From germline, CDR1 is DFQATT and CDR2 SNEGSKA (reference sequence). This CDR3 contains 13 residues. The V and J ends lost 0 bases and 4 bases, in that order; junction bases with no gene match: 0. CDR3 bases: TGCAGTGCTAGAGAGGGAGGGTACAATGAGCAGTTCTTC. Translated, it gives CSAREGGYNEQFF.

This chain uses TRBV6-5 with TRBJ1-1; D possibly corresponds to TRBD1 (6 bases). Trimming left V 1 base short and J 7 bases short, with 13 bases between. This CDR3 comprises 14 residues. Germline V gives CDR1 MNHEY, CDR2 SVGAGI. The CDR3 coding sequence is TGTGCCAGCAGTTACTTTCACAGGGCGGGTGAAGCTTTCTTT. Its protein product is CASSYFHRAGEAFF.

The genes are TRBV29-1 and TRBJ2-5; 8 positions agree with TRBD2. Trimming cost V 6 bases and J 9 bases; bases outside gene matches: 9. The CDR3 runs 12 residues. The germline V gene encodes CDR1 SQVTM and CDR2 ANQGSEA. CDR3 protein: CSVLAEPSAQYF. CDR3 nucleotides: TGCAGCGTACTAGCGGAGCCGTCGGCCCAGTACTTC.

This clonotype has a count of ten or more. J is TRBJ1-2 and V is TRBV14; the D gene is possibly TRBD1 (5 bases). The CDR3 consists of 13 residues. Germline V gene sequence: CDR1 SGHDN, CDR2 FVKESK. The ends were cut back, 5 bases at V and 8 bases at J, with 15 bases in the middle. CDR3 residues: CASSSTGLGGYTF. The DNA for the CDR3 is TGTGCCAGCAGCTCTACAGGATTGGGAGGCTACACCTTC.

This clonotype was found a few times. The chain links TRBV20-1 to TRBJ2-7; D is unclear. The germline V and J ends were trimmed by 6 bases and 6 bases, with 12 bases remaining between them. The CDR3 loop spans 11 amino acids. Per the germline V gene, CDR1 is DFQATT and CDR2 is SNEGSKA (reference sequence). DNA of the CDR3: TGCAGTGCCTATACCCTCGTCGAGCAGTACTTC. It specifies CSAYTLVEQYF.

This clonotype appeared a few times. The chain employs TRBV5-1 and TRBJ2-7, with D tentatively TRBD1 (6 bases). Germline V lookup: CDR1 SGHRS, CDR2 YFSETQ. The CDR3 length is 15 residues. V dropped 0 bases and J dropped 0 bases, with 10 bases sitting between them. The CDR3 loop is CASSLGQVHSYEQYF. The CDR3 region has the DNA TGCGCCAGCAGCTTGGGACAGGTCCACTCCTACGAGCAGTACTTC.

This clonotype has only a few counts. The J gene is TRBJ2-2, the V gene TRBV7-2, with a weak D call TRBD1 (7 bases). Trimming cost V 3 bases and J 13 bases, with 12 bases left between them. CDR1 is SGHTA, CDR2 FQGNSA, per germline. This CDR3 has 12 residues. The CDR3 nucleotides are TGTGCCAGCAGCTTTAGACAGGGAGGGCTGTTTTTT. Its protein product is CASSFRQGGLFF.

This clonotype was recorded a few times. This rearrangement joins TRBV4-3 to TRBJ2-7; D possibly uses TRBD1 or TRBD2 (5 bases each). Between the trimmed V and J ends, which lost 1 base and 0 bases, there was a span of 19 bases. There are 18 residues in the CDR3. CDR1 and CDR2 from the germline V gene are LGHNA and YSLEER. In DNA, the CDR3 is TGCGCCAGCAGCCAAGTGGGGACCGGTCCTTGGGGCTCCTACGAGCAGTACTTC. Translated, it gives CASSQVGTGPWGSYEQYF.